This T cell receptor beta chain appears in the sequencing data of a study of shared T cell receptors in the human thymus. Clones were read by immunoSEQ multiplex PCR, and TCRdb kept only the in-frame ones, dropping some. Altogether about 380,000 clones are present, 95% being singletons, with the ten largest covering roughly 0.021%. Specimen: thymocytes. The receptor was derived from a human donor.

The CDR3 DNA sequence: TGTGCCAGCAACCAAGGAGGACAGGGCCTATACACTGAAGCTTTCTTT. Its translation: CASNQGGQGLYTEAFF. This rearrangement joins TRBV25-1 to TRBJ1-1, with 8 bases identical to TRBD1. Germline trimming cut 7 bases from V and 3 bases from J; bases unmatched to any gene: 13. The CDR3 sequence is 16 residues long. CDR1 is MGHDK, CDR2 SYGVNS, per germline.